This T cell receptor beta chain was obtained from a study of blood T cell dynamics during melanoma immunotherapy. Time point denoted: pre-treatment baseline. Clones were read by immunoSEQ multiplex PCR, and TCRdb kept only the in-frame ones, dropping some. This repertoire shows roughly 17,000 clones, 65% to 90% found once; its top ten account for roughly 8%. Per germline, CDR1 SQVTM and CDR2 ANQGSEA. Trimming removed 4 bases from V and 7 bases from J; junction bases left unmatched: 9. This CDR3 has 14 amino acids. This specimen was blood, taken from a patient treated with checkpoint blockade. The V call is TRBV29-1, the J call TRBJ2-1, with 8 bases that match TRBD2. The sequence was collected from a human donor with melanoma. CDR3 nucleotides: TGCAGCGTTGTCTGGGGACTAGTGGGGAATGAGCAGTTCTTC. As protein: CSVVWGLVGNEQFF.